This T cell receptor beta chain is drawn from a study of shared clonotypes between healthy human individuals. TCRdb keeps only in-frame clones here, not all; method: immunoSEQ multiplex PCR. The sample contains some 480,000 clones, 79% of which appear only once. With respect to this clone: The antigen is not known.

With 5 bases removed from V and 3 bases from J, the gap between germline ends came to 22 bases. The CDR3 is 16 residues long. Germline CDR1 reads GTSNPN; CDR2 reads SVGIG (reference sequence). Whole-study findings and limits: Specimens sampled were limited to blood, with tissue repertoires likely differing.

Healthy HIV-negative adults with no recent acute infections or vaccinations were recruited as donors. For genomic DNA, unsorted samples relied on about 90 million PBMCs. Specimen: PBMCs. This sequence originates from a woman between 40 and 55 years old in good health. Some clones in this sample may be carry-over from other donors' samples. The rearrangement links TRBV30 to TRBJ1-1; tentative D call: TRBD1 (5 bases). CDR3 sequence: CAWENDQGEAYTEAFF. CDR3 DNA: TGTGCCTGGGAAAACGACCAGGGTGAGGCTTACACTGAAGCTTTCTTT.